The 20 T cell receptor beta chains below come from one sample, sequenced in a study of blood T cell repertoires in COVID-19. Sequencing was performed with immunoSEQ multiplex PCR; in TCRdb, only in-frame clones are kept and a portion is missing. The data contain about 260,000 clones, 88% of them singletons. Specimen: peripheral blood. These TCRs come from a human donor in a cohort sampled during active COVID-19.

This CDR3 is CASSSGTNSYEQYF. DNA for the CDR3: TGTGCCAGTAGTTCCGGGACAAACTCCTACGAGCAGTACTTC. V gene TRBV19 combines with J gene TRBJ2-7, with D possibly being TRBD1 (6 bases). This CDR3 has 14 residues. V was pared by 5 bases and J by 0 bases, with 11 bases between. In germline, CDR1 is LNHDA, CDR2 SQIVND (reference sequence).

The V call is TRBV29-1, the J call TRBJ2-7; perhaps TRBD1 as D (6 bases). Germline V gene data show CDR1 as SQVTM and CDR2 as ANQGSEA. The V end lost 0 bases, the J end lost 3 bases, and 6 bases lay between the germline ends. The CDR3 loop spans 12 amino acids. The CDR3 nucleotides are TGCAGCGTTGAAGAGGACAGCTACGAGCAGTACTTC. Its protein is CSVEEDSYEQYF.

The chain links TRBV7-2 to TRBJ1-2; maybe TRBD1 (5 bases). Germline lookup yields CDR1 SGHTA and CDR2 FQGNSA. The CDR3 has 14 residues. The ends were cut back, 4 bases at V and 3 bases at J, with 12 bases in the middle. CDR3 sequence: CASSWPPGDYGYTF. DNA of the CDR3: TGTGCCAGCAGCTGGCCCCCGGGGGACTATGGCTACACCTTC.

V usage is TRBV9 and J usage is TRBJ2-1, with a weak D call TRBD2 (6 bases). V lost 3 bases, J lost 0 bases, and 10 bases lay in between. This CDR3 is 15 amino acids long. In germline, CDR1 is SGDLS, CDR2 YYNGEE. CDR3 region: CASSGSGSSYNEQFF. The CDR3 nucleotides read TGTGCCAGCAGCGGATCCGGGAGCTCCTACAATGAGCAGTTCTTC.

This sequence joins TRBV7-3 and TRBJ2-3, with 11 bases matching TRBD2. CDR1 SGHTA and CDR2 FQGTGA come from the germline V gene. The J segment lost 2 bases and the V segment lost 3 bases, leaving 1 base of the junction unmatched. The CDR3 contains 15 residues. The CDR3 here is CASSLGLAVTDTQYF. CDR3 sequence (DNA): TGTGCCAGCAGCTTGGGACTAGCGGTCACAGATACGCAGTATTTT.

The V gene is TRBV28, the J gene TRBJ2-7; 11 nucleotides match TRBD2. CDR3 length: 15 amino acids. CDR1 and CDR2 (germline): MDHEN, SYDVKM. Germline trimming cut 8 bases from V and 0 bases from J; bases unmatched to any gene: 6. The CDR3 reads CASVITSGSSYEQYF. CDR3 sequence (DNA): TGTGCCAGCGTCATCACTAGCGGGAGCTCCTACGAGCAGTACTTC.

V and J are TRBV30 and TRBJ1-5; D is possibly TRBD1 (6 bases). Between the trimmed V and J ends, which lost 3 bases and 0 bases, there was a span of 12 bases. This CDR3 is built from 15 residues. Per germline, CDR1 GTSNPN and CDR2 SVGIG (reference sequence). CDR3 region: CAWSIGQSSNQPQHF. In DNA form, the CDR3 reads TGTGCCTGGAGCATAGGACAGTCTAGCAATCAGCCCCAGCATTTT.

This chain connects TRBV29-1 to TRBJ2-7, with 7 nucleotides matching TRBD1. The ends lost 3 bases at V and 6 bases at J; junction bases unmatched: 5. Germline CDR1 is SQVTM and CDR2 is ANQGSEA. The CDR3 is made up of 12 amino acids. CDR3 sequence (DNA): TGCAGCGTTGACTATACAGGGGTCGAGCAGTACTTC. Its translation: CSVDYTGVEQYF.

The chain carries TRBV7-9 and TRBJ2-7; D is perhaps TRBD2 (5 bases). CDR3 length: 12 residues. CDR1 SEHNR and CDR2 FQNEAQ come from the germline V gene (reference sequence). Between the trimmed V and J ends, which lost 1 base and 11 bases, there was a span of 12 bases. The CDR3 here is CASSLVGVEEYF. CDR3 nucleotides: TGTGCCAGCAGCTTAGTCGGGGTAGAGGAGTACTTC.

On this clone: At the DNA level, this CDR3 is encoded by other sequences in the same sample as well. This chain connects TRBV7-9 to TRBJ2-7; D not resolved. The CDR3 contains 14 residues. V was shortened by 1 base and J by 1 base, with 8 bases between the two germline ends. Germline assignment: CDR1 SEHNR and CDR2 FQNEAQ (reference sequence). The CDR3 loop reads CASSLGAGSYEQYF. The CDR3, as DNA: TGTGCCAGCAGCTTAGGGGCAGGTTCCTACGAGCAGTACTTC.

CDR3 in DNA: TGTGCCAGCAGCTCGGGACTAGCGGGGGACTACGAGCAGTACTTC. This codes for CASSSGLAGDYEQYF. The chain combines TRBV7-2 with TRBJ2-7; TRBD2 matches at 14 bases. The CDR3 length is 15 residues. V gave up 4 bases and J gave up 3 bases; unmatched junction bases: 2. Germline V CDR1 and CDR2: SGHTA, FQGNSA.

This clone has just a few counts. The chain recombines TRBV5-6 with TRBJ2-1, with 9 bases lining up with TRBD1. J was trimmed by 4 bases and V by 4 bases; bases with no gene match: 6. This CDR3 is 15 amino acids long. CDR1 is SGHDT and CDR2 is YYEEEE in the germline V gene. Here the CDR3 reads CASSRMTGGYNEQFF. The CDR3 bases are TGTGCCAGCAGCCGCATGACAGGGGGATACAATGAGCAGTTCTTC.

The V and J genes are TRBV19 and TRBJ1-1; perhaps TRBD1 as D (5 bases). Per the germline V gene, CDR1 is LNHDA and CDR2 is SQIVND (reference sequence). The ends were cut back, 7 bases at V and 2 bases at J, with 14 bases in the middle. The CDR3 totals 14 residues. CDR3 DNA sequence: TGTGCCAGTAAACTACAGGTTGCAAACACTGAAGCTTTCTTT. It translates to CASKLQVANTEAFF.

The chain employs TRBV7-8 and TRBJ1-6, with 9 bases aligning to TRBD1. The ends lost 3 bases at V and 10 bases at J; junction bases unmatched: 7. Germline assignment: CDR1 SGHVS and CDR2 FQNEAQ. The CDR3 extends over 15 amino acids. Here the CDR3 DNA reads TGTGCCAGCAGCTTCACAGGACAGGGGCTCTCACCCCTCCACTTT. Its translation: CASSFTGQGLSPLHF.

This clone has just a few counts. This chain links TRBV9 with TRBJ1-2, with 7 bases fitting TRBD1. The CDR3 runs 14 residues. The junction had 7 bases not matched to a gene; V was cut back by 0 bases and J by 8 bases. Per the germline V gene, CDR1 is SGDLS and CDR2 is YYNGEE. Here the CDR3 DNA reads TGTGCCAGCAGCGTAGGGTCACAGGGGTCCGGCTACACCTTC. Translation gives CASSVGSQGSGYTF.

The V gene is TRBV28, the J gene TRBJ2-7; D is possibly TRBD2 (5 bases). V was clipped by 3 bases and J by 1 base, with 10 bases between them. CDR1 MDHEN and CDR2 SYDVKM come from the germline V gene. The CDR3 has 14 residues. In DNA, the CDR3 is TGTGCCAGCAGTTTCGGGAAGGCATCCTACGAGCAGTACTTC. Residues: CASSFGKASYEQYF.

The rearrangement uses TRBV2 and TRBJ1-2; tentative D call: TRBD1 (5 bases). V lost 7 bases and J lost 14, with 20 bases in between. CDR3 length: 12 amino acids. Germline V CDR1 and CDR2: SNHLY, FYNNEI. The CDR3 loop reads CASTPDSPLGTF. CDR3 bases: TGTGCCAGCACCCCCGACAGTCCCCTTGGTACCTTC.

CDR3 DNA: TGTGCCTGGAGTGCGGGACAGGGAAAAACTCCCCTCCACTTT. Translated, it gives CAWSAGQGKTPLHF. The rearrangement joins TRBV30 to TRBJ1-6; 9 bases map to TRBD1. Per the germline V gene, CDR1 is GTSNPN and CDR2 is SVGIG (reference sequence). Unmatched junction bases numbered 8, after V lost 1 base and J lost 13 bases. This CDR3 contains 14 residues.

This chain connects TRBV6-6 to TRBJ1-2; unclear D gene. Germline-derived CDR1 and CDR2 are MNHNY and SVGAGI (reference sequence). The V and J ends lost 6 bases and 5 bases respectively, with 19 bases between them. This CDR3 comprises 15 residues. CDR3 sequence (DNA): TGTGCCAGCAGGGTTGGAGGTGGGGATCCTTATGGCTACACCTTC. It is translated as CASRVGGGDPYGYTF.

V gene TRBV4-3 combines with J gene TRBJ1-1, with D hard to call. V shed 0 bases and J shed 1 base, with 9 bases lying between them. Germline V gene lookup returns CDR1 LGHNA and CDR2 YSLEER. The CDR3 loop spans 15 amino acids. The DNA of the CDR3 is TGCGCCAGCAGCCAAGATGCAGGTACGAACACTGAAGCTTTCTTT. It codes for CASSQDAGTNTEAFF.